Below are 24 T cell receptor beta chains sequenced from a single sample in a study of cytomegalovirus exposure and HLA in healthy donors (dated by TCRdb to about 2017). Library construction relied on the immunoSEQ multiplex PCR assay. The immuneACCESS repertoire file appears here via TCRdb, limited to in-frame rearrangements. These files lack a portion of the clones; in checked studies, under half of the deficit traces to unresolved V genes, and the cause of the others is not known. Here the sample has approximately 82,000 clones; around 95% occur a single time. The leading ten clones occupy 0.6% to 0.7% of the sample. The sample taken for sequencing was PBMCs. Receptor source: a woman between 18 and 29 years old in good health and CMV-seronegative.

The rearrangement joins TRBV4-3 to TRBJ1-4, with D possibly TRBD1 on 5 matching bases. The CDR3 sequence is 17 residues long. Trimming removed 4 bases at V and 0 bases at J, with 15 bases between. Per the germline V gene, CDR1 is LGHNA and CDR2 is YSLEER. As DNA, the CDR3 is TGCGCCAGCAGCCCCGGGAGTAGGGGAACAACTAATGAAAAACTGTTTTTT. Translating gives CASSPGSRGTTNEKLFF.

The genes are TRBV2 and TRBJ1-3; D is uncertain. Deletions cut 7 bases from V and 0 bases from J, with 19 bases between. This CDR3 region has 17 residues. The germline V gene has CDR1 SNHLY and CDR2 FYNNEI. CDR3 sequence reads: CASTLCPRGFSGNTIYF. CDR3 bases: TGTGCCAGCACCCTTTGCCCAAGAGGGTTCTCTGGAAACACCATATATTTT. Drawing the rest from reference TRBV2 and TRBJ1-3, the complete variable domain is EPEVTQTPSHQVTQMGQEVILRCVPISNHLYFYWYRQILGQKVEFLVSFYNNEISEKSEIFDDQFSVERPDGSNFTLKIRSTKLEDSAMYFCASTLCPRGFSGNTIYFGEGSWLTVV.

J is TRBJ2-7 and V is TRBV4-3, with D unresolved. The CDR3 contains 15 residues. CDR1 is LGHNA, CDR2 YSLEER, per germline. With 0 bases removed from V and 4 bases from J, the gap between germline ends came to 13 bases. The CDR3, as DNA: TGCGCCAGCAGCCAAGATTTCGCAGGCGCTTACGAGCAGTACTTC. Its translation is CASSQDFAGAYEQYF.

The CDR3 DNA is TGTGCCAGCAGTCGAATGACAGGGGGCGATTATAATTCACCCCTCCACTTT. Its protein product is CASSRMTGGDYNSPLHF. The V call is TRBV2, the J call TRBJ1-6, with 10 bases matching TRBD1. The CDR3 sequence is 17 residues long. The ends lost 5 bases at V and 4 bases at J; junction bases unmatched: 8. In germline, CDR1 is SNHLY, CDR2 FYNNEI.

The chain has TRBV16 and TRBJ2-3; TRBD2 is a possible D gene (5 bases). Germline loops: CDR1 KGHSY, CDR2 FQNENV. Trimming left V 0 bases short and J 9 bases short, with 10 bases between. The CDR3 is 13 amino acids. CDR3 nucleotides: TGTGCCAGCAGCCAATCTACTAGTTCAACGCAGTATTTT. Its protein is CASSQSTSSTQYF.

This clone was found a few times. The rearrangement uses TRBV11-2 and TRBJ2-7; 10 positions agree with TRBD2. The CDR3 is 15 amino acids. The V segment lost 5 bases and the J segment 3 bases; nucleotides outside the gene matches: 7. Germline assignment: CDR1 SGHAT and CDR2 FQNNGV. The CDR3 DNA follows: TGTGCCAGCAGCGAAGCGGGGGGGCGGAACTACGAGCAGTACTTC. Protein product: CASSEAGGRNYEQYF.

V and J are TRBV18 and TRBJ2-5; no clear D gene. Deletions cut 5 bases from V and 0 bases from J, with 7 bases between. Germline V gene lookup returns CDR1 KGHSH and CDR2 LQKENI. The CDR3 loop spans 13 amino acids. The CDR3 sequence is CASSSADQETQYF. CDR3 sequence (DNA): TGTGCCAGCTCATCGGCGGACCAAGAGACCCAGTACTTC. Full variable domain (missing parts from reference TRBV18 and TRBJ2-5): NAGVMQNPRHLVRRRGQEARLRCSPMKGHSHVYWYRQLPEEGLKFMVYLQKENIIDESGMPKERFSAEFPKEGPSILRIQQVVRGDSAAYFCASSSADQETQYFGPGTRLLVL.

This chain joins TRBV27 and TRBJ1-6, with D possibly matching TRBD1 (5 bases). The V and J ends lost 2 bases and 7 bases respectively, with 12 bases between them. CDR3 size: 15 residues. From germline, CDR1 is MNHEY and CDR2 SMNVEV (reference sequence). The CDR3 is CASSLGGVGNSPLHF. For the CDR3, the DNA is TGTGCCAGCAGTTTAGGGGGGGTGGGGAATTCACCCCTCCACTTT.

This chain joins TRBV10-2 and TRBJ2-7; D might be TRBD2 (7 bases). V was trimmed by 6 bases and J by 3 bases, leaving 18 bases between them. Germline CDR1 is WSHSY and CDR2 is SAAADI. This CDR3 region has 15 residues. CDR3 sequence reads: CASSLGGATSYEQYF. The CDR3 bases are TGCGCCAGCAGCCTGGGGGGGGCGACGAGCTACGAGCAGTACTTC.

This clone was counted a single time. The genes are TRBV4-3 and TRBJ1-4; 7 positions match TRBD1. The J segment lost 0 bases and the V segment lost 4 bases, leaving 11 bases of the junction unmatched. Germline V gene sequence: CDR1 LGHNA, CDR2 YSLEER. The CDR3 extends over 18 amino acids. The CDR3 here is CASSPDRALFATNEKLFF. The CDR3 nucleotides read TGCGCCAGCAGCCCTGACAGGGCCCTTTTTGCAACTAATGAAAAACTGTTTTTT.

This chain connects TRBV28 to TRBJ2-7; 7 bases match TRBD2. CDR1 is MDHEN, CDR2 SYDVKM, per germline. The length of the CDR3 is 19 residues. Trimming took 5 bases from V and 4 from J; bases not matched to a gene: 23. The CDR3 here is CASSPHTLRVRTRIYEQYF. CDR3 bases: TGTGCCAGCAGTCCCCACACCCTTAGGGTTAGGACTAGAATTTACGAGCAGTACTTC.

The V gene is TRBV9, the J gene TRBJ2-1; 14 bases fit TRBD2. Trimming removed 0 bases from V and 4 bases from J; junction bases left unmatched: 3. CDR1 SGDLS and CDR2 YYNGEE come from the germline V gene. This CDR3 region has 17 residues. CDR3: CASSVGGTSGGYNEQFF. For the CDR3, the DNA is TGTGCCAGCAGCGTAGGAGGGACTAGCGGGGGTTACAATGAGCAGTTCTTC.

The chain carries TRBV9 and TRBJ2-1; 9 positions match TRBD2. The trim removed 4 bases at V and 2 bases at J, leaving 7 bases unmatched. The CDR3 sequence is 16 residues long. Germline V gives CDR1 SGDLS, CDR2 YYNGEE. The CDR3 DNA reads as TGTGCCAGCAGCACCGAAGCGGGGGGCGCCTACAATGAGCAGTTCTTC. Encoded protein: CASSTEAGGAYNEQFF.

The V gene is TRBV29-1, the J gene TRBJ1-2, with D possibly being TRBD1 (6 bases). CDR3 length: 14 residues. V was pared by 5 bases and J by 1 base, with 14 bases between. Germline lookup yields CDR1 SQVTM and CDR2 ANQGSEA. This chain's CDR3 is CSVRRGGSNYGYTF. CDR3 nucleotides: TGCAGCGTTAGGAGGGGGGGCAGTAACTATGGCTACACCTTC. The variable domain in full, with the rest retrieved from reference TRBV29-1 and TRBJ1-2, is SAVISQKPSRDICQRGTSLTIQCQVDSQVTMMFWYRQQPGQSLTLIATANQGSEATYESGFVIDKFPISRPNLTFSTLTVSNMSPEDSSIYLCSVRRGGSNYGYTFGSGTRLTVV.

The chain is built from TRBV5-4 and TRBJ2-7, with 7 bases fitting TRBD1. The germline V gene encodes CDR1 SGHNT and CDR2 YYREEE (reference sequence). The CDR3 totals 14 residues. V was clipped by 1 base and J by 4 bases; unmatched bases: 5. CDR3 loop: CASSLTGAGYEQYF. CDR3 in DNA: TGTGCCAGCAGCTTGACAGGGGCAGGGTACGAGCAGTACTTC.

This clone was counted only a few times. The chain couples TRBV9 to TRBJ1-2, with unresolved D. Germline CDR1 is SGDLS and CDR2 is YYNGEE. The CDR3 sequence is 12 residues long. V was clipped by 3 bases and J by 6 bases, with 9 bases between them. CDR3 sequence: CASSGWEDGYTF. As DNA, the CDR3 is TGTGCCAGCAGCGGATGGGAGGATGGCTACACCTTC.

This clone was recorded only once. CDR3 region: CASGTGSTGELFF. The CDR3 DNA reads TGTGCCAGCGGGACAGGGTCGACCGGGGAGCTGTTTTTT. The chain has TRBV6-4 and TRBJ2-2, with TRBD1 matching 9 bases. CDR3 length equals 13 residues. Looked up from germline, CDR1 is MRHNA and CDR2 is SNTAGT. J lost 5 bases, V lost 8 bases, and 3 bases had no gene match.

The chain carries TRBV19 and TRBJ2-7, with TRBD1 matching over 8 bases. CDR3 length: 16 amino acids. J was trimmed by 0 bases and V by 7 bases; bases with no gene match: 11. Germline V CDR1 and CDR2: LNHDA, SQIVND (reference sequence). This CDR3 reads CASKSTGQASSYEQYF. The CDR3 DNA is TGTGCCAGTAAGTCGACGGGACAGGCCAGCTCCTACGAGCAGTACTTC.

CDR3 loop: CASSQAAGYGYTF. CDR3 sequence (DNA): TGTGCCAGCAGCCAAGCCGCAGGCTATGGCTACACCTTC. The chain links TRBV14 to TRBJ1-2; unclear D gene. The CDR3 runs to 13 residues. Germline V gene data show CDR1 as SGHDN and CDR2 as FVKESK. Trimming took off 1 base at V and 4 bases at J, with 7 bases between the two ends.

The rearrangement links TRBV7-2 to TRBJ1-1, with 8 bases aligning to TRBD1. Trimming removed 1 base from V and 2 bases from J; junction bases left unmatched: 6. From germline, CDR1 is SGHTA and CDR2 FQGNSA. The CDR3 spans 16 residues. The CDR3, as DNA: TGTGCCAGCAGCTTAGTTCCGGGACAGGTTAACACTGAAGCTTTCTTT. Translating it yields CASSLVPGQVNTEAFF.

The V gene is TRBV5-1, the J gene TRBJ2-5, with 14 bases that match TRBD2. Germline V CDR1 and CDR2: SGHRS, YFSETQ. The CDR3 spans 15 residues. The V gene end was trimmed by 4 bases and the J gene end by 5 bases; junction bases not matched to a gene: 4. CDR3 amino acids: CASSPGLAGEETQYF. CDR3 sequence (DNA): TGCGCCAGCAGCCCGGGACTAGCGGGGGAGGAGACCCAGTACTTC.

This chain links TRBV9 with TRBJ2-1; 12 bases are a match to TRBD2. Germline values: CDR1 SGDLS, CDR2 YYNGEE. The CDR3 runs to 18 residues. V was pared by 0 bases and J by 0 bases, with 4 bases of the junction left unmatched. In DNA form, the CDR3 reads TGTGCCAGCAGCGTAGGCCTAGCGGGAGGGAGCTCCTACAATGAGCAGTTCTTC. Residues: CASSVGLAGGSSYNEQFF.

The chain is built from TRBV6-5 and TRBJ2-7; D is perhaps TRBD2 (6 bases). This CDR3 is 14 amino acids long. With 6 bases removed from V and 6 bases from J, the gap between germline ends came to 18 bases. Germline values: CDR1 MNHEY, CDR2 SVGAGI. The CDR3 DNA reads as TGTGCCAGCAGCCTCTCGGAGGGTGGAGTCGAGCAGTACTTC. It yields the protein CASSLSEGGVEQYF.

The V and J genes are TRBV7-2 and TRBJ1-1, with 9 bases lining up with TRBD1. The germline V gene has CDR1 SGHTA and CDR2 FQGNSA. Unmatched junction bases numbered 2, after V lost 6 bases and J lost 3 bases. The CDR3 sequence is 13 residues long. Here the CDR3 DNA reads TGTGCCAGCAGACGACAGGGGGACACTGAAGCTTTCTTT. It yields the protein CASRRQGDTEAFF.